This T cell receptor (beta chain) was captured in a study of glioma-infiltrating T cells after dendritic cell vaccination. Looking at the study overall: Autologous tumor lysate-pulsed dendritic cell vaccination was given between the early 2000s and the early 2010s.

CDR1 is KGHSH, CDR2 LQKENI, per germline. Trimming took 0 bases from V and 6 from J; bases not matched to a gene: 6. The CDR3 is 16 residues long. The primer mix had 60 V beta and 13 J beta primers. Generated by immunoSEQ multiplex PCR, the TCRdb table keeps only in-frame clones and is missing some. Here the sample spans 80,000 to 95,000 clones, roughly 84% being singletons. Study observations and caveats: Survival was not directly related to TCR clonality in these patients.

In the case of this clone: The antigen remains undetermined.

The chain joins TRBV18 to TRBJ2-2, with TRBD1 matching 8 bases. The receptor comes from a human donor with glioblastoma. The material was blood, obtained before dendritic cell vaccination. The CDR3 here is CASSPPSTGEAGELFF. CDR3 DNA sequence: TGTGCCAGCTCACCACCGTCGACAGGGGAGGCCGGGGAGCTGTTTTTT.